This entry features one T cell receptor (beta chain) sequence. Per the germline V gene, CDR1 is SGHRS and CDR2 is YFSETQ. V lost 0 bases and J 6 bases, leaving 15 bases between the germline ends. This CDR3 spans 15 amino acids. This sample was included in a study of T cell changes during pregnancy in multiple sclerosis. Method: immunoSEQ multiplex PCR; TCRdb's copy keeps in-frame clones and lacks some. The sample lists under 45,000 clones, roughly 92% occurring once. This sequence joins TRBV5-1 and TRBJ1-2; the D gene is possibly TRBD1 (5 bases). The TCR sequence derives from a female donor in good health, enrolled as a control in a pregnancy study. Sequences were derived from CD4+ T cells from peripheral blood mononuclear cells, sampled in the third trimester of pregnancy. In nucleotides, the CDR3 is TGCGCCAGCAGCTTGGCCCCGACAGCTCCAGATGGCTACACCTTC. Amino acid sequence: CASSLAPTAPDGYTF.